Given below is one T cell receptor beta chain in context. Its target antigen remains unknown. The input lacks base qualities; no much larger clone sits a single base away. The sample's time point label, in plain terms: newly diagnosed GD, antithyroid drugs for less than 3 months. RNA was extracted from PBMCs in TRIzol for both TCR sequencing and RNA sequencing. The diagnosis of Graves' disease was made according to American Thyroid Association guidelines. The patients came from an endocrinology department in Xi'an, China. From each patient, approximately 9 milliliters of peripheral blood was collected into an EDTA anticoagulant tube. PBMCs were isolated by Ficoll Paque Plus density gradient separation without further T cell sorting. An Agilent 2100 Bioanalyzer and agarose gel were used to check RNA quality, while a NanoDrop 2000 measured RNA concentration. V is trimmed back by 2 bases and J by 2 bases, and the junction contains 3 bases that no gene match accounts for. Including cysteine and phenylalanine, the CDR3 has 15 amino acids. Only the CDR3 DNA stays, 45 bases, in frame from base 1. In the germline V gene, CDR1 corresponds to MNHEY and CDR2 to SVGAGI.

This entry comes from a study of regulatory T cells in long-lasting Graves disease (dated by TCRdb to the early 2020s). With respect to the entire study: In the newly diagnosed Graves' disease group, patients had been taking antithyroid drugs for less than 3 months. A total of roughly 33 samples underwent TCR sequencing: around 13 from persistent and some 20 from newly diagnosed Graves' disease patients. This study used TCR sequencing and RNA sequencing of peripheral blood to compare persistent Graves' disease patients against newly diagnosed Graves' disease patients. The study was conducted in China and was registered as a clinical trial.

On the study overall, not on this receptor specifically: Persistent Graves' disease patients showed lower TCR Shannon entropy and fewer highly expanded clones than newly diagnosed patients, suggesting clonal expansion. The small sample size was acknowledged by the authors as a limitation that may reduce accuracy. Preferential use of TRBV28, TRBJ1-2 and TRBJ2-5 was observed in persistent disease, whereas TRBV20-1 and TRBJ2-1 were favored in newly diagnosed disease. Patients with persistent disease shared more public clonotypes (approximately 2,500) than newly diagnosed patients did (more than 900). Sequencing and analysis were limited to the TCR beta chain. Because the primary lesion, thyroid tissue, could not be accessed, the study looked at peripheral blood alone.

The library was built by means of multiplex PCR. The instrument given in TCRdb is Illumina HiSeq 4000. iRepertoire HTBI primers and Arm-PCR amplification of CDR3 regions were used to construct TCR beta libraries. Before sequencing, the PCR products went through gel purification. Concerning the study's data processing: A total of fewer than 80 TRBV and about 13 TRBJ segments were identified across samples and were used for gene usage analysis of CDR3 amino acid clonotypes. Filtered high-quality paired reads were merged into contigs using COPE and FqMerger. Contigs were aligned with BLAST to IMGT TRBV, TRBD and TRBJ reference genes, and CDR3 was defined per IMGT. Clonotypes above 0.1% frequency were classified as highly expanded clones. Repertoire diversity was measured by Shannon entropy, and V-J evenness by the Gini coefficient. A clonotype found in more than one individual was treated as public. TCRdb trimmed the raw reads at Q25, called clones with MiXCR and kept productive beta chains. Entries are consolidated by CDR3 protein sequence, retaining the most common genes and DNA. The V and J calls were not made by the authors but by TCRdb's processing. The sample data list a few hundred thousand distinct CDR3 sequences, and approximately 16% of these were observed just once. Over 7% of the sample is in the top ten clones.

This sample was shared with a second study, whose subject was T cells in Graves' hyperthyroidism and ophthalmopathy. As the second publication notes: Stable Graves' hyperthyroidism was defined as no progression to ophthalmopathy during 18 months of follow-up. Hyperthyroidism patients were aged 18 to 65 years and newly diagnosed, with disease duration of less than 2 months. Patients with uncontrolled infections, other autoimmune diseases, pregnancy or lactation were excluded. Diagnoses were based on clinical symptoms, serum thyroxine and TRAb, thyroid ultrasound and orbital computed tomography. For the first round of RT-PCR on the TCR CDR3, the HTBI primer set was used together with the Qiagen OneStep RT-PCR kit. Most expanded thyroid clonotypes (frequency above 0.001) were also detected in blood, suggesting blood repertoires may reflect thyroid immune responses. Ophthalmopathy was separated from stable hyperthyroidism by a 13 V-J signature model, with over 85% sensitivity and approximately 84% specificity obtained in cross-validation and 80%/75% obtained in testing. During validation, the model predicted progression to ophthalmopathy a median of around 6 months ahead of onset, with around 70% sensitivity and 72.22% specificity. To identify TCR V-J signatures that set the groups apart, the researchers used a discovery cohort of 95 to 100 patients, made up of 43 with Graves' ophthalmopathy and approximately 57 with stable Graves' hyperthyroidism. Prospective prediction of ophthalmopathy was tested in an independent validation cohort of 18 hyperthyroidism patients and 15 to 17 patients who later progressed to ophthalmopathy. The roughly 94 discovery patients were randomly split 7:3 into training and test sets. In roughly six Graves' hyperthyroidism patients, the study also compared T-cell repertoires from thyroid tissue with T-cell repertoires from blood. After blood sampling, hyperthyroidism patients were treated with methimazole at a starting dose of 30 mg daily, and ophthalmopathy patients were treated with high-dose intravenous methylprednisolone. A second multiplex PCR round built the libraries, followed by size selection and purification. Sequencing of the libraries was done on an Illumina HiSeq2000 using paired-end 100 bp reads. SOAPnuke was used to process the raw data, removing reads that contained adapters or uncalled bases, had a mean Phred below 15, or lacked an exact match to the constant primer or identifier. COPE v1.2.5 was used to merge high-quality paired reads, and clonotypes were defined as unique nucleotide sequences. Clonotypes were aligned to IMGT TRBV, TRBD and TRBJ reference segments using MiTCR v1.1. The analysis was restricted to V-J combinations with a frequency above 0.0001, which together covered 99.2% of the repertoires. A TCS score was defined as the ratio between F50 (clonal expansion) and ExV (chaos), using BLOSUM62-based TCRdist between CDR3 peptides within each V-J. Welch's t-statistics and random forest reduced 500 to 550 V-J features to 10 to 15, which were used in a naive Bayes classifier (R e1071). No statistical method was used to set the sample size in advance, and investigators knew the group allocation. The paper reports TCR Vbeta CDR3 sequencing of some 140 peripheral blood samples: approximately 41 ophthalmopathy, around 80 hyperthyroidism and approximately 17 progressor patients.

The origin of this receptor is a middle-aged woman with Graves disease. Donor details come from another sample of the same person, matched by shared clones. The chain is assembled from TRBV6-5 and TRBJ2-3; 8 central nucleotides agree with TRBD1. The sample in question was peripheral blood mononuclear cells (PBMCs), obtained at new diagnosis, from a patient treated with antithyroid drugs. Here the CDR3 is given as CASSYRTGHTDTQYF. The DNA is as follows: TGTGCCAGCAGTTACCGGACAGGGCACACAGATACGCAGTATTTT.